The 6 T cell receptor beta chains below all came from one sample that was sequenced in a study of blood T cell repertoires in COVID-19. Produced via immunoSEQ multiplex PCR; TCRdb's table is partial and in-frame only. Of nearly 350,000 clones in the sample, roughly 87% were seen once. The specimen was PBMCs or T cells enriched from blood (not recorded which). Receptors originate from a woman under 40 who had recovered from COVID-19.

The chain links TRBV20-1 to TRBJ2-3; 8 positions agree with TRBD1. V lost 3 bases and J lost 4; bases outside the gene matches: 9. The CDR3 runs to 15 residues. From germline, CDR1 is DFQATT and CDR2 SNEGSKA (reference sequence). In nucleotides, the CDR3 is TGCAGTGCTAGTCCGCGGACAGGGATCGCAGATACGCAGTATTTT. It is translated as CSASPRTGIADTQYF.

The V and J genes are TRBV10-3 and TRBJ2-7, with 7 positions matching TRBD1. The CDR3 totals 14 residues. Looked up from germline, CDR1 is ENHRY and CDR2 is SYGVKD. Trimming took 4 bases from V and 1 from J; bases not matched to a gene: 4. CDR3 sequence reads: CAISGQGDSYEQYF. The DNA of the CDR3 is TGTGCCATCAGTGGACAGGGCGATTCCTACGAGCAGTACTTC.

The gene calls are TRBV5-8 and TRBJ1-4; TRBD1 is a possible D gene (6 bases). From germline, CDR1 is SGHTS and CDR2 YDEGEE. The CDR3 totals 18 residues. V was pared by 0 bases and J by 1 base, with 16 bases between. The CDR3, as DNA: TGTGCCAGCAGCTTGGCCCAAATGGGGGCAGGAACTAATGAAAAACTGTTTTTT. Its protein product is CASSLAQMGAGTNEKLFF. The full variable domain, in which reference TRBV5-8 and TRBJ1-4 provide the parts outside the CDR3, is EAGVTQSPTHLIKTRGQQATLRCSPISGHTSVYWYQQALGLGLQFLLWYDEGEERNRGNFPPRFSGRQFPNYSSELNVNALELEDSALYLCASSLAQMGAGTNEKLFFGSGTQLSVL.

The rearrangement joins TRBV11-2 to TRBJ1-1; 9 nucleotides align to TRBD1. The CDR3 spans 13 residues. Germline lookup yields CDR1 SGHAT and CDR2 FQNNGV. Trimming at V came to 4 bases and at J to 4 bases, leaving 1 base not matched to a gene. CDR3 nucleotide sequence: TGTGCCAGCAGCTCACAGGGGGCCACTGAAGCTTTCTTT. This codes for CASSSQGATEAFF. Using reference TRBV11-2 and TRBJ1-1 for the parts outside the CDR3, the full variable domain is EAGVAQSPRYKIIEKRQSVAFWCNPISGHATLYWYQQILGQGPKLLIQFQNNGVVDDSQLPKDRFSAERLKGVDSTLKIQPAKLEDSAVYLCASSSQGATEAFFGQGTRLTVV.

This rearrangement joins TRBV27 to TRBJ2-1; TRBD1 aligns across 7 bases. Germline assignment: CDR1 MNHEY and CDR2 SMNVEV (reference sequence). With V trimmed by 2 bases and J by 9 bases, 10 bases remained unmatched. This CDR3 spans 15 amino acids. This CDR3 is CASSLRDRVNFEQFF. The DNA of the CDR3 is TGTGCCAGCAGTTTACGCGACAGGGTTAATTTTGAGCAGTTCTTC.

This chain links TRBV28 with TRBJ1-5; D may be TRBD1 (6 bases). Germline V gene data show CDR1 as MDHEN and CDR2 as SYDVKM. This CDR3 has 13 residues. Trimming pared 4 bases from V and 3 bases from J, leaving 7 bases between. CDR3 bases: TGTGCCAGCAGTTGGGACAACAATCAGCCCCAGCATTTT. It translates to CASSWDNNQPQHF.